This T cell receptor (beta chain) was identified during a study of Ad26.COV2.S vaccination and SARS-CoV-2 variants. Broader study findings: Spike-specific TCR breadth ran higher among vaccine recipients than placebo recipients.

Stated treatment: roughly 18 received Ad26.COV2.S at low or high dose, single or two shots; 5 received placebo; per-sample allocation not given. Day 63 after the first vaccine or placebo injection was the time point for sampling. This clone was found a few times. The antigen remains undetermined. Here immunoSEQ multiplex PCR was the method, and the copy in TCRdb shows in-frame clones only, minus some. Seen here are about 280,000 clones, approximately 89% observed once, and the top ten hold 3% to 4%. The clonotype originates from a person between 18 and 60 years old who received the Ad26.COV2.S COVID-19 vaccine or a placebo. This sample comprised peripheral blood, obtained in a trial of Ad26.COV2.S vaccine versus placebo.

This chain's CDR3 is CASSYTGGSNQPQHF. CDR3 DNA sequence: TGTGCCAGTAGTTATACAGGGGGGAGCAATCAGCCCCAGCATTTT. J is TRBJ1-5 and V is TRBV19; 8 positions match TRBD1. The V segment lost 5 bases and the J segment 1 base; nucleotides outside the gene matches: 4. The germline CDR1 and CDR2 sequences are LNHDA and SQIVND (reference sequence). The CDR3 length is 15 residues.